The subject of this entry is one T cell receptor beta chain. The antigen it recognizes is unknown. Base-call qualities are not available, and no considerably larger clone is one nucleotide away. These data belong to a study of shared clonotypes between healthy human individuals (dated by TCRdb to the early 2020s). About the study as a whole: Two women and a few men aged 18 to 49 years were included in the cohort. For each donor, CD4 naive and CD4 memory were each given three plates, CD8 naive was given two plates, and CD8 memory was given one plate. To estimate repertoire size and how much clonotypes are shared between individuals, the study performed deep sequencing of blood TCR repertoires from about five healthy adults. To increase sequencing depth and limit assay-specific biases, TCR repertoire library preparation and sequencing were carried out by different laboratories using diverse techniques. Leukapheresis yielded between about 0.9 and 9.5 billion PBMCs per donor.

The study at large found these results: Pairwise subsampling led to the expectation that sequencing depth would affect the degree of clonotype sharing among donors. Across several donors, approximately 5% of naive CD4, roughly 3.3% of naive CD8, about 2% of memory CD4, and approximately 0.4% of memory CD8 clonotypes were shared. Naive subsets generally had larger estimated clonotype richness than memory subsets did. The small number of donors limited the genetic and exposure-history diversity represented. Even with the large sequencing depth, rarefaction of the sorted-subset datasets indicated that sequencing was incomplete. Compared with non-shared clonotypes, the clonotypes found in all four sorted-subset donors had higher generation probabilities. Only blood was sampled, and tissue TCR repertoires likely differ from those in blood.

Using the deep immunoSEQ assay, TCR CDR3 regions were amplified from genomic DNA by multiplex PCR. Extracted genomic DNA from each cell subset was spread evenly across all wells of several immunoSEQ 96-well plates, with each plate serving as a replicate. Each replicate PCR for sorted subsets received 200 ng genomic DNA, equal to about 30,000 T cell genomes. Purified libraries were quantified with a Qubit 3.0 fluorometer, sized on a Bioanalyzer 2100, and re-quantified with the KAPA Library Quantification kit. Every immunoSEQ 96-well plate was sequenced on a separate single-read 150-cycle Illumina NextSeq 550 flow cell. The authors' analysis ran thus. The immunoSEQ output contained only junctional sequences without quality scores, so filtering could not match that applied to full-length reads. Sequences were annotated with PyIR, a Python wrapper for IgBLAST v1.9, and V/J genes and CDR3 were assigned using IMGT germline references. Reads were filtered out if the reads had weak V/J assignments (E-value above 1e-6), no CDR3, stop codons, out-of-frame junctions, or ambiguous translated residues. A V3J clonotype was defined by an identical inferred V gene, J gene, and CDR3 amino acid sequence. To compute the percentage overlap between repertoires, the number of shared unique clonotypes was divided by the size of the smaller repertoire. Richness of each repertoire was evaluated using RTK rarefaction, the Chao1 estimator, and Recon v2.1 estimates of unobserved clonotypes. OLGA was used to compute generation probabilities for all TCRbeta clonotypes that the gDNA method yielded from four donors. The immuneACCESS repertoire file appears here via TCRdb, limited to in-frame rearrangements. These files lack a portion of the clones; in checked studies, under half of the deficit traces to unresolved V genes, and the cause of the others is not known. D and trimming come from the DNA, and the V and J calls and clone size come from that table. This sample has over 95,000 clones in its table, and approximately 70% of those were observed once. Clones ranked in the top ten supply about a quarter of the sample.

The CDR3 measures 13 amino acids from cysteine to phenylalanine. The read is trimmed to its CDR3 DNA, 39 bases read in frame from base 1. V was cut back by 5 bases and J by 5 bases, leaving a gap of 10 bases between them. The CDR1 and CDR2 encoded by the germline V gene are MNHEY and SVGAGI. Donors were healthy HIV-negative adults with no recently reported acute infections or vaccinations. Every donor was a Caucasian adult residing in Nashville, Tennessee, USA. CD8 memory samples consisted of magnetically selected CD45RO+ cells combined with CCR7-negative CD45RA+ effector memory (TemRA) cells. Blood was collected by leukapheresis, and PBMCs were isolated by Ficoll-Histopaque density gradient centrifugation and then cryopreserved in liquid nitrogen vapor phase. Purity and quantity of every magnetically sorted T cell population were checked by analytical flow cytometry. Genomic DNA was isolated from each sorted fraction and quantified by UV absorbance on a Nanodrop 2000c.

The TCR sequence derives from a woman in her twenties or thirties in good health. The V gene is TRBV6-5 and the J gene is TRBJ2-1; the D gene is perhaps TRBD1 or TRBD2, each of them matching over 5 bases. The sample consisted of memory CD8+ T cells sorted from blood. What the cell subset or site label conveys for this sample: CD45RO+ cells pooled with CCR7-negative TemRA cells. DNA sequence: TGTGCCAGCAGTGAGGGACCCAACAATGAGCAGTTCTTC. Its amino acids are CASSEGPNNEQFF.